This paragraph covers one T cell receptor beta chain sequence. The target antigen is unknown. This sample is drawn from a study of cytomegalovirus exposure and HLA in healthy donors. Study information: Previous work identified around 120 million unique TCR beta sequences from around 200 million T cells.

Overall study findings and caveats: One cluster of highly shared sequence variants probably arose as a sequencing artifact.

60 Vbeta and 13 Jbeta primers were used in PCR. The table came from immunoSEQ multiplex PCR; TCRdb's copy has only in-frame clones and leaves some out. The table shows roughly 230,000 clones, with around 90% occurring only once. Sequencing input: PBMCs. The receptor's source is a girl aged 2 to 9 in good health and CMV-seronegative.

The CDR3 nucleotides read TGCGCCAGCAGCTTTCGACAGGGCCGGGGCACAGATACGCAGTATTTT. This encodes CASSFRQGRGTDTQYF. This chain uses TRBV5-1 with TRBJ2-3; 7 positions agree with TRBD1. The CDR3 covers 16 residues. Germline V gene sequence: CDR1 SGHRS, CDR2 YFSETQ. V lost 2 bases, J lost 1 base, and 7 bases stayed unmatched. Using reference TRBV5-1 and TRBJ2-3 for the parts outside the CDR3, the full variable domain is KAGVTQTPRYLIKTRGQQVTLSCSPISGHRSVSWYQQTPGQGLQFLFEYFSETQRNKGNFPGRFSGRQFSNSRSEMNVSTLELGDSALYLCASSFRQGRGTDTQYFGPGTRLTVL.